This paragraph covers one TCR beta chain sequence. The antigen remains unidentified. The source of the sample is a study of graft-versus-host responses after intestinal transplantation. Study outcomes and limitations: Peak levels of circulating GvH clones tracked with early post-transplant HvG declines.

The table came from immunoSEQ multiplex PCR; TCRdb's copy has only in-frame clones and leaves some out. Of fewer than 9,500 clones in the sample, roughly 92% were seen once. Trimming cost V 5 bases and J 4 bases, with 18 bases left between them. Germline CDR1 reads SGHTS; CDR2 reads YDEGEE. The CDR3 extends over 15 amino acids. The TCR sequence derives from a human patient who received an intestinal transplant, so some T cells may come from the graft donor. The chain has TRBV5-8 and TRBJ1-1; D perhaps matches TRBD1 (5 bases). Sample: PBMCs, taken approximately 32 days after intestinal transplant. CDR3 sequence: CASRLLVRGSTEAFF. The CDR3 DNA sequence: TGTGCCAGCAGGTTGTTGGTTCGGGGGAGCACTGAAGCTTTCTTT.